Presented here are 22 T cell receptor beta chains from one specimen sequenced in a study of cytomegalovirus exposure and HLA in healthy donors. PCR amplification relied on 60 Vbeta primers (plus 13 Jbeta primers). Some clones are missing from TCRdb's copy, which holds only in-frame ones; the method was immunoSEQ multiplex PCR. This table has some 150,000 clones, about four fifths appearing once. Sequencing used PBMCs. These receptors all stem from a man aged 40-50 years in good health and CMV-seropositive.

This rearrangement joins TRBV5-4 to TRBJ1-1; D not resolved. Trimming shortened V by 7 bases and J by 1 base, and 11 bases separated the two germline ends. The CDR3 extends over 13 amino acids. Looked up from germline, CDR1 is SGHNT and CDR2 is YYREEE (reference sequence). The CDR3, as DNA: TGTGCCAGCGTAGGGAGGCAGAACACTGAAGCTTTCTTT. Protein: CASVGRQNTEAFF.

This clone was seen a single time. The CDR3 DNA reads TGTGCCAGCAGGGTGAACAGGGGGGCCTACGAGCAGTACTTC. Residues: CASRVNRGAYEQYF. The gene calls are TRBV6-5 and TRBJ2-7, with 8 bases identical to TRBD1. The germline CDR1 and CDR2 sequences are MNHEY and SVGAGI. V shed 6 bases, J shed 2 bases, and the junction held 6 bases outside the gene matches. This CDR3 spans 14 amino acids.

This clone was seen just once. The chain uses TRBV6-1 and TRBJ2-6, with TRBD1 as a possible D gene (5 bases). Trimming shortened V by 4 bases and J by 0 bases, and 7 bases separated the two germline ends. Germline CDR1 and CDR2: MNHNS and SASEGT. CDR3 length: 15 residues. CDR3 sequence (DNA): TGTGCCAGCAGTGGCGACAGCTCTGGGGCCAACGTCCTGACTTTC. Translation gives CASSGDSSGANVLTF.

J is TRBJ1-3 and V is TRBV7-6; D is unresolved. Trimming shortened V by 6 bases and J by 2 bases, and 8 bases separated the two germline ends. This CDR3 spans 13 amino acids. Germline CDR1 reads SGHVS; CDR2 reads FNYEAQ. The CDR3 DNA follows: TGTGCCAGCAGTACAAATCCTGGAAACACCATATATTTT. It specifies CASSTNPGNTIYF.

The rearrangement uses TRBV27 and TRBJ1-5, with 7 bases matching TRBD1. The CDR3 is 15 residues long. V was pared by 6 bases and J by 3 bases, with 8 bases of the junction left unmatched. CDR1 and CDR2 from the germline V gene are MNHEY and SMNVEV (reference sequence). The CDR3: CASSLNRGPNQPQHF. For the CDR3, the DNA is TGTGCCAGCAGCCTTAACAGGGGCCCCAATCAGCCCCAGCATTTT.

This chain uses TRBV5-1 with TRBJ2-7; 8 bases are shared with TRBD1. The germline V gene has CDR1 SGHRS and CDR2 YFSETQ. The length of the CDR3 is 13 residues. V dropped 0 bases and J dropped 6; count of bases not matched to a gene: 2. The CDR3 nucleotides read TGCGCCAGCAGCTTGGGCGACAGGGGCGAGCAGTACTTC. Protein: CASSLGDRGEQYF.

The CDR3 sequence is CASSFQGARGNYGYTF. The CDR3 DNA is TGCGCCAGCAGCTTCCAGGGGGCCCGCGGCAACTATGGCTACACCTTC. The genes are TRBV5-1 and TRBJ1-2; 8 bases fit TRBD1. Germline CDR1 reads SGHRS; CDR2 reads YFSETQ. J was trimmed by 2 bases and V by 2 bases; bases with no gene match: 8. The CDR3 covers 16 residues.

This sequence joins TRBV19 and TRBJ1-2; D is possibly TRBD1 (5 bases). Deletions cut 7 bases from V and 4 bases from J, with 31 bases between. Germline V gene sequence: CDR1 LNHDA, CDR2 SQIVND (reference sequence). This CDR3 has 19 residues. The CDR3: CASTSTTNPQGGNTYGYTF. Here the CDR3 DNA reads TGTGCCAGTACTTCAACCACCAACCCCCAGGGTGGGAATACCTATGGCTACACCTTC. The full variable domain, rest sourced from reference TRBV19 and TRBJ1-2, is DGGITQSPKYLFRKEGQNVTLSCEQNLNHDAMYWYRQDPGQGLRLIYYSQIVNDFQKGDIAEGYSVSREKKESFPLTVTSAQKNPTAFYLCASTSTTNPQGGNTYGYTFGSGTRLTVV.

V gene TRBV4-2 combines with J gene TRBJ2-1; 10 nucleotides align to TRBD2. Unmatched junction bases numbered 9, after V lost 1 base and J lost 6 bases. The CDR3 consists of 17 residues. Germline CDR1 is LGHNA and CDR2 is YNFKEQ. CDR3 region: CASSQVGSGGPANEQFF. The CDR3 bases are TGTGCCAGCAGCCAAGTAGGTAGCGGGGGGCCGGCCAATGAGCAGTTCTTC.

The CDR3 reads CASSGGGRTFYEQYF. Here the CDR3 DNA reads TGTGCCAGCAGCGGGGGGGGACGGACCTTCTACGAGCAGTACTTC. The chain combines TRBV9 with TRBJ2-7, with TRBD2 matching over 7 bases. V was clipped by 3 bases and J by 3 bases; unmatched bases: 9. CDR1 SGDLS and CDR2 YYNGEE come from the germline V gene. This CDR3 contains 15 residues.

This clone has only a few counts. CDR3 amino acids: CASSEGETQYF. The CDR3 coding sequence is TGTGCCAGCAGCGAGGGAGAGACCCAGTACTTC. The V call is TRBV2, the J call TRBJ2-5; TRBD2 is a possible D gene (5 bases). CDR1 and CDR2 (germline): SNHLY, FYNNEI. V lost 6 bases, J lost 4 bases, and 6 bases lay in between. The CDR3 sequence is 11 residues long.

V gene TRBV19 combines with J gene TRBJ1-5; maybe TRBD1 (5 bases). The CDR3 runs to 13 residues. CDR1 LNHDA and CDR2 SQIVND come from the germline V gene (reference sequence). Trimming pared 2 bases from V and 6 bases from J, leaving 8 bases between. This CDR3 is CASSIWGTQPQHF. The CDR3 region has the DNA TGTGCCAGTAGTATATGGGGCACTCAGCCCCAGCATTTT.

This clone was counted only a few times. The V and J genes are TRBV5-1 and TRBJ2-1; D gene uncertain. Germline V gene data show CDR1 as SGHRS and CDR2 as YFSETQ. The CDR3 has 15 residues. V was pared by 0 bases and J by 2 bases, with 9 bases between. CDR3 sequence: CASSLGRLTYNEQFF. CDR3 DNA sequence: TGCGCCAGCAGCTTGGGGCGGCTTACCTACAATGAGCAGTTCTTC.

This chain links TRBV9 with TRBJ2-5; 14 bases are a match to TRBD2. CDR1 SGDLS and CDR2 YYNGEE come from the germline V gene. V lost 4 bases and J lost 3; bases outside the gene matches: 5. The CDR3 has 16 amino acids. The CDR3 loop is CASSTPTSGREETQYF. As DNA, the CDR3 is TGTGCCAGCAGCACCCCGACTAGCGGGAGGGAAGAGACCCAGTACTTC.

The chain joins TRBV14 to TRBJ2-3; 8 bases line up with TRBD2. Germline loops: CDR1 SGHDN, CDR2 FVKESK. V shed 2 bases and J 3 bases; nucleotides not matched to a gene: 10. This CDR3 has 17 amino acids. This CDR3 reads CASSQLWGREATDTQYF. Here the CDR3 DNA reads TGTGCCAGCAGCCAACTGTGGGGGCGGGAGGCGACAGATACGCAGTATTTT.

This rearrangement joins TRBV4-3 to TRBJ2-3, with a weak D call TRBD1 (5 bases). CDR1 LGHNA and CDR2 YSLEER come from the germline V gene. Trimming shortened V by 4 bases and J by 6 bases, and 14 bases separated the two germline ends. CDR3 length equals 14 residues. CDR3 nucleotides: TGCGCCAGCAGCCCGACAGTATTCGGTGATACGCAGTATTTT. It codes for CASSPTVFGDTQYF.

The J gene is TRBJ2-3, the V gene TRBV2, with D perhaps TRBD1 (6 bases). Trimming cost V 5 bases and J 2 bases, with 23 bases left between them. Germline V gene data show CDR1 as SNHLY and CDR2 as FYNNEI. The CDR3 is 18 residues long. CDR3 sequence (DNA): TGTGCCAGCAGTTACACGGAAGGCAGCAGGGGCCCCACAGATACGCAGTATTTT. This codes for CASSYTEGSRGPTDTQYF.

This chain links TRBV7-3 with TRBJ2-3; no clear D. CDR1 SGHTA and CDR2 FQGTGA come from the germline V gene. Trimming took off 5 bases at V and 6 bases at J, with 18 bases between the two ends. The CDR3 has 15 residues. The CDR3: CASSPRVSEGDTQYF. The CDR3 bases are TGTGCCAGCAGCCCACGGGTGAGCGAAGGCGATACGCAGTATTTT. The full variable domain, rest sourced from reference TRBV7-3 and TRBJ2-3, is GAGVSQTPSNKVTEKGKYVELRCDPISGHTALYWYRQSLGQGPEFLIYFQGTGAADDSGLPNDRFFAVRPEGSVSTLKIQRTERGDSAVYLCASSPRVSEGDTQYFGPGTRLTVL.

The chain couples TRBV16 to TRBJ2-7, with 8 nucleotides matching TRBD1. J gave up 3 bases and V 0 bases, and 7 bases lay outside the gene matches. The length of the CDR3 is 16 residues. CDR1 KGHSY and CDR2 FQNENV come from the germline V gene. CDR3 nucleotides: TGTGCCAGCAGCCAATCGCGGGACAGGCTCAACTACGAGCAGTACTTC. Amino acid sequence: CASSQSRDRLNYEQYF.

This chain links TRBV7-9 with TRBJ1-2; no definite D call. The germline V gene has CDR1 SEHNR and CDR2 FQNEAQ (reference sequence). The CDR3 is 13 residues long. V lost 2 bases to trimming and J lost 0 bases, with 4 bases between them. CDR3 bases: TGTGCCAGCAGCTTAAATACTAACTATGGCTACACCTTC. This gives the protein CASSLNTNYGYTF.

This clone was detected once. The chain is built from TRBV5-1 and TRBJ1-4; possibly TRBD1 for D (5 bases). Trimming shortened V by 0 bases and J by 3 bases, and 9 bases separated the two germline ends. The CDR3 runs to 15 residues. Germline V gene data show CDR1 as SGHRS and CDR2 as YFSETQ. The chain's CDR3 is CASSLGGAPNEKLFF. In DNA form, the CDR3 reads TGCGCCAGCAGCTTGGGCGGGGCGCCTAATGAAAAACTGTTTTTT.

The CDR3 loop reads CASSLVSGRGDNEQFF. For the CDR3, the DNA is TGTGCCAGCAGCTTAGTATCCGGGAGAGGAGACAATGAGCAGTTCTTC. The genes are TRBV7-6 and TRBJ2-1, with a tentative D call TRBD2 (6 bases). This CDR3 has 16 amino acids. V was shortened by 1 base and J by 5 bases, with 15 bases between the two germline ends. Germline V gene data show CDR1 as SGHVS and CDR2 as FNYEAQ.